This T cell receptor beta chain was documented in a study of molecular identifiers for immune sequencing clone quantification. Broader study findings: Sizes of highly expanded clones could be underestimated through identical TCRs sharing a barcode. Beyond 20 RNA copies, clones held over 99% of effector molecules, compared with under 1% in naive cells.

Germline V gene lookup returns CDR1 WSHSY and CDR2 SAAADI. This CDR3 region has 15 residues. TCRdb independently ran MiXCR on the PCR reads; one entry per CDR3 protein. The repertoire has hundreds of thousands of distinct CDR3 sequences, 25% of them found once; the top ten carry about 0.81%. As concerns this clonotype: Its antigen is unidentified. At one boundary the junction diverges from the germline segment, which might be a read error.

The sequence came from a human donor in good health. Some libraries in this study had Jurkat cell RNA spiked in. The rearrangement links TRBV10-2 to TRBJ1-3, with a weak D call TRBD1 (5 bases). Source material: naive CD8+ T cells from blood, with Jurkat cell RNA spiked in. Subset indicated: FACS-sorted CD8+CD4-CCR7+CD45RA+ naive T cells. The CDR3 sequence: CASSSDRNSGNTVYF. As DNA, the CDR3 is TGCGCCAGCAGCTCAGACAGAAACTCTGGAAACACCGTATATTTT.